The 8 T cell receptor beta chains below were found in one sample sequenced in a study of tumor-infiltrating lymphocytes in oesophageal squamous cell carcinoma. TCRdb re-called the PCR reads through MiXCR, storing one row per CDR3 protein. This sample has over 10,000 distinct CDR3 sequences, with 50% to 65% found just once. Source material: esophageal tumor tissue. These receptors were taken from a female donor with esophageal squamous cell carcinoma.

V gene TRBV27 combines with J gene TRBJ2-2; no firm D call. This CDR3 comprises 14 residues. Trimming left V 2 bases short and J 3 bases short, with 7 bases between. Germline CDR1 reads MNHEY; CDR2 reads SMNVEV (reference sequence). Here the CDR3 reads CASSLHRYTGELFF. CDR3 in DNA: TGTGCCAGCAGTTTACACAGATACACCGGGGAGCTGTTTTTT.

This clonotype was seen only once. The gene calls are TRBV7-8 and TRBJ1-6, with D possibly TRBD1 on 5 matching bases. The V gene's germline CDR1 is SGHVS and CDR2 FQNEAQ. Deletions cut 5 bases from V and 10 bases from J, with 12 bases between. There are 13 residues in the CDR3. The CDR3 DNA is TGTGCCAGCAGCCCCCGGGACGGCTCACCCCTCCACTTT. This gives the protein CASSPRDGSPLHF.

A remark on this clonotype: A single base separates this from a much larger clone, so it may be a read error. This sequence joins TRBV15 and TRBJ2-3; D ambiguous. The end of the DNA aligns better with TRBJ2-7, so the J call may be wrong. Germline loops: CDR1 LNHNV, CDR2 YYDKDF (reference sequence). CDR3 length: 13 residues. The CDR3 loop reads CATRRPGDNEQYF. The CDR3 DNA follows: TGTGCCACCCGCAGGCCAGGAGACAATGAGCAGTACTTC.

The chain links TRBV7-2 to TRBJ2-3, with D tentatively TRBD2 (7 bases). This CDR3 is 15 amino acids long. Trimming removed 0 bases at V and 2 bases at J, with 9 bases between. Germline V gene sequence: CDR1 SGHTA, CDR2 FQGNSA. The CDR3 region is CASSLAGGATDTQYF. The DNA for the CDR3 is TGTGCCAGCAGCTTAGCGGGGGGGGCCACAGATACGCAGTATTTT. Full variable domain (rest looked up from reference TRBV7-2 and TRBJ2-3): GAGVSQSPSNKVTEKGKDVELRCDPISGHTALYWYRQSLGQGLEFLIYFQGNSAPDKSGLPSDRFSAERTGGSVSTLTIQRTQQEDSAVYLCASSLAGGATDTQYFGPGTRLTVL.

This clonotype was picked up many times. The chain has TRBV2 and TRBJ2-3; possibly TRBD1 for D (7 bases). V lost 7 bases and J 2 bases, leaving 16 bases between the germline ends. CDR1 is SNHLY, CDR2 FYNNEI, per germline. This CDR3 is 15 amino acids long. The CDR3 DNA is TGTGCCAGCAATCCCCAGGGGGGCTTCACAGATACGCAGTATTTT. As protein: CASNPQGGFTDTQYF.

The chain is built from TRBV7-6 and TRBJ2-7; the match to TRBD1 covers 10 bases. This CDR3 is 13 amino acids long. CDR1 is SGHVS and CDR2 is FNYEAQ in the germline V gene. The V and J ends lost 5 bases and 7 bases, in that order; junction bases with no gene match: 5. In nucleotides, the CDR3 is TGTGCCAGCAGCGGGACAGGGGTGTGGGAGCAGTACTTC. Translated: CASSGTGVWEQYF.

V is TRBV6-6 and J is TRBJ2-5; D is undetermined. TRBJ2-1 explains the end of the DNA better; the J call may be wrong. The CDR3 extends over 13 amino acids. Germline V gene lookup returns CDR1 MNHNY and CDR2 SVGAGI (reference sequence). The CDR3 loop reads CASSAYSVNEQFF. The DNA of the CDR3 is TGTGCCAGCAGTGCCTACTCGGTCAATGAGCAGTTCTTC.

This clonotype was observed a handful of times. The CDR3 region is CASSLGLAGVYEQYF. CDR3 nucleotides: TGTGCCAGCAGCTTAGGGCTAGCGGGAGTTTACGAGCAGTACTTC. The chain has TRBV7-6 and TRBJ2-7, with 10 bases identical to TRBD2. The J segment lost 4 bases and the V segment lost 1 base, leaving 4 bases of the junction unmatched. The CDR3 is 15 amino acids. Germline CDR1 is SGHVS and CDR2 is FNYEAQ.